Shown below are 3 T cell receptor beta chains from a single sample sequenced in a study of blood T cells in healthy people across ages. Primers used in a second PCR of about 7 to 11 cycles were a sample-barcoded 5' primer and a J-beta primer mix. TCRdb re-called the 5' RACE reads with MiXCR, one entry per CDR3 protein. This sample has roughly 550,000 distinct CDR3 sequences, with about 25% found just once. The same sample was also used in a study of T cells of mothers and their children.

Input material: blood. All receptors derive from a boy between 10 and 17 years old in good health.

This clonotype occurred many times. The V call is TRBV7-2, the J call TRBJ2-5, with 7 positions matching TRBD2. Germline trimming cut 6 bases from V and 2 bases from J; bases unmatched to any gene: 6. Looked up from germline, CDR1 is SGHTA and CDR2 is FQGNSA. This CDR3 is 14 amino acids long. The CDR3 DNA follows: TGTGCCAGCAGTTTTCCGGGGGGTCAAGAGACCCAGTACTTC. It encodes CASSFPGGQETQYF.

V is TRBV3-1 and J is TRBJ2-1; D is perhaps TRBD2 (7 bases). Between the trimmed V and J ends, which lost 4 bases and 2 bases, there was a span of 9 bases. The CDR3 spans 14 residues. Germline-derived CDR1 and CDR2 are LGHDT and YNNKEL (reference sequence). CDR3 in DNA: TGTGCCAGCAGCCGGGGGGGCACCTACAATGAGCAGTTCTTC. Translation gives CASSRGGTYNEQFF.

V gene TRBV29-1 combines with J gene TRBJ2-3; D uncertain. This CDR3 spans 15 amino acids. Germline V gene data show CDR1 as SQVTM and CDR2 as ANQGSEA. Trimming took off 2 bases at V and 1 base at J, with 13 bases between the two ends. The CDR3 DNA reads TGCAGCGTTGAACGAATGGCAGGACGCACAGATACGCAGTATTTT. Encoded protein: CSVERMAGRTDTQYF.